This T cell receptor beta chain stems from a study of cytomegalovirus exposure and HLA in healthy donors. The table lists this clone with a few counts. V lost 3 bases and J 0 bases, leaving 16 bases between the germline ends. CDR1 is SGHNT, CDR2 YYREEE, per germline (reference sequence). The CDR3 loop spans 16 amino acids. A multiplex PCR was run with 60 Vbeta primers and 13 Jbeta primers. The data were produced by immunoSEQ multiplex PCR, yet TCRdb's version contains in-frame clones alone and is incomplete. There are roughly 200,000 clones in the sample; 65% to 80% occur only once, and roughly 4.5% lies in the top ten.

V and J are TRBV5-4 and TRBJ2-7, with a possible D match to TRBD2 (7 bases). Sequencing used PBMCs. This sequence originates from a woman in her 30s in good health and CMV-seropositive. The CDR3 coding sequence is TGTGCCAGCAGCTCCTCTGGCGGGGGACACTCCTACGAGCAGTACTTC. Translating gives CASSSSGGGHSYEQYF.